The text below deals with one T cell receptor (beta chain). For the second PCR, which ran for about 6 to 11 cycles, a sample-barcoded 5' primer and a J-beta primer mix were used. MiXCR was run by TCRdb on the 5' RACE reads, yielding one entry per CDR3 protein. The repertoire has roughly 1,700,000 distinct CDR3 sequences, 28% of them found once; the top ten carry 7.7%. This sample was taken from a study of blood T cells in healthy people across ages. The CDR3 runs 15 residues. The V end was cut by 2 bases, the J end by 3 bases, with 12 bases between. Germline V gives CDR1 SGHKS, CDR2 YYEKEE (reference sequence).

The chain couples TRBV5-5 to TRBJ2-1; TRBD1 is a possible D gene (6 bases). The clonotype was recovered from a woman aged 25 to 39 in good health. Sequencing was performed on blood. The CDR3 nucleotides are TGTGCCAGCAGCTTCCTGACAGGAAACTACAATGAGCAGTTCTTC. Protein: CASSFLTGNYNEQFF.